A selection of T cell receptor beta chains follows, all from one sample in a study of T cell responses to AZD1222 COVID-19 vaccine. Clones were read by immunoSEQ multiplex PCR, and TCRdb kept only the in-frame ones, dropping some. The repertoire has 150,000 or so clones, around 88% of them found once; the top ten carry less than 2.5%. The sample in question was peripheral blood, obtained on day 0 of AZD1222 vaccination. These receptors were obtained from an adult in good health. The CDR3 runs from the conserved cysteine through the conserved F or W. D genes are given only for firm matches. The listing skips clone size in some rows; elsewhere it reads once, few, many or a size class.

CASSLWTEGIQYF,TGTGCCAGCAGCCTTTGGACAGAGGGCATTCAGTACTTC,TRBV13,NA,TRBJ2-4,NA
CASHDQREGPSSYNEQFF,TGTGCCAGCCACGATCAGCGGGAGGGCCCCAGCTCCTACAATGAGCAGTTCTTC,TRBV19,TRBD2,TRBJ2-1,NA
CASSVVSRADTQYF,TGTGCCAGCAGCGTAGTTTCTAGAGCAGATACGCAGTATTTT,TRBV9,NA,TRBJ2-3,NA
CASSWTSLAEQYF,TGTGCCAGCAGTTGGACTAGTCTGGCCGAGCAGTACTTC,TRBV27,TRBD2,TRBJ2-7,once
CATEITGTDSNQPQHF,TGTGCCACCGAAATTACCGGGACAGATAGCAATCAGCCCCAGCATTTT,TRBV24-1,TRBD1,TRBJ1-5,NA
CASSDGGAGGNTIYF,TGTGCCAGCAGCGACGGGGGGGCTGGTGGAAACACCATATATTTT,TRBV6-5,NA,TRBJ1-3,NA
CASSLKGYMGYTF,TGTGCCAGCAGCTTAAAAGGATATATGGGCTACACCTTC,TRBV13,NA,TRBJ1-2,NA
CATSREPGQGSGANVLTF,TGTGCCACCAGCAGAGAACCGGGACAGGGCTCTGGGGCCAACGTCCTGACTTTC,TRBV15,TRBD1,TRBJ2-6,once
CASSVGQGIGNTIYF,TGTGCCAGCAGCGTAGGGCAGGGGATAGGAAACACCATATATTTT,TRBV9,NA,TRBJ1-3,NA
CATMPSGDHTEAFF,TGTGCCACCATGCCTTCAGGGGACCACACTGAAGCTTTCTTT,TRBV10-3,NA,TRBJ1-1,once
CASSQDPPYPPEWQYF,TGCGCCAGCAGCCAAGATCCCCCGTACCCGCCCGAATGGCAGTATTTT,TRBV4-3,NA,TRBJ2-3,NA
CASSFGREQFF,TGTGCCAGCAGCTTCGGTCGGGAGCAGTTCTTC,TRBV6-2/TRBV6-3,NA,TRBJ2-1,few
CASSMKALGTEAFF,TGTGCCAGTAGTATGAAGGCGTTGGGCACTGAAGCTTTCTTT,TRBV19,NA,TRBJ1-1,NA
CASSAPSRGQDTGELFF,TGTGCCAGCAGCGCTCCCTCGAGGGGGCAAGACACCGGGGAGCTGTTTTTT,TRBV9,TRBD1,TRBJ2-2,NA
CAIGEPDTQYF,TGTGCCATCGGAGAGCCAGATACGCAGTATTTT,TRBV12-3/TRBV12-4,NA,TRBJ2-3,NA
CASSGGTGFYTGELFF,TGTGCCAGCAGCGGGGGGACAGGATTCTACACCGGGGAGCTGTTTTTT,TRBV9,TRBD1,TRBJ2-2,once
CATSRELGGVVGGNTIYF,TGTGCCACCAGCAGGGAGCTAGGGGGGGTCGTAGGTGGAAACACCATATATTTT,TRBV15,NA,TRBJ1-3,NA
CASSFRTGAGATEAFF,TGCGCCAGCAGCTTTCGGACAGGGGCAGGAGCCACTGAAGCTTTCTTT,TRBV5-1,TRBD1,TRBJ1-1,NA
CASSPGTGARGSYNEQFF,TGTGCCAGCAGCCCCGGGACAGGGGCCCGGGGCTCCTACAATGAGCAGTTCTTC,TRBV13,TRBD1,TRBJ2-1,once
CATVTPRGRLYNEQFF,TGTGCCACCGTAACCCCCCGAGGGAGACTCTACAATGAGCAGTTCTTC,TRBV27,NA,TRBJ2-1,NA
CASSQIPGRETQYF,TGCGCCAGCAGTCAAATCCCAGGGCGAGAGACCCAGTACTTC,TRBV23-1,NA,TRBJ2-5,NA
CASGDRADEKLFF,TGTGCCAGCGGCGACAGGGCTGATGAAAAACTGTTTTTT,TRBV7-9,TRBD1,TRBJ1-4,NA
CASSEWSQTGIGGSPLHF,TGTGCCAGCAGTGAATGGTCCCAAACAGGGATCGGCGGTTCACCCCTCCACTTT,TRBV25-1,NA,TRBJ1-6,NA
CASSQAPTPEQYF,TGTGCCAGCAGCCAAGCCCCCACCCCCGAGCAGTACTTC,TRBV4-2,NA,TRBJ2-7,NA
CASSPAGSSDQPQHF,TGTGCCAGCTCACCAGCAGGATCCTCGGATCAGCCCCAGCATTTT,TRBV18,NA,TRBJ1-5,NA
CASSQQGGSGNTIYF,TGTGCCAGCAGCCAACAGGGGGGCTCTGGAAACACCATATATTTT,TRBV7-9,TRBD1,TRBJ1-3,once
CASSPMARLAGAGELFF,TGTGCCAGCAGCCCAATGGCGAGACTAGCGGGAGCTGGGGAGCTGTTTTTT,TRBV5-6,TRBD2,TRBJ2-2,once
CASSIVPWRAGNTDTQYF,TGTGCCAGTAGTATAGTACCCTGGAGAGCGGGAAACACAGATACGCAGTATTTT,TRBV19,TRBD2,TRBJ2-3,NA
CASSLDGYYEQYF,TGTGCCAGCAGCTTGGACGGATACTACGAGCAGTACTTC,TRBV5-6,NA,TRBJ2-7,NA
CASCSSGSDYGYTF,TGTGCCAGCTGTTCCTCAGGGTCTGACTATGGCTACACCTTC,TRBV6-5,NA,TRBJ1-2,NA
CASSLEGTGGRYEQYF,TGTGCCAGCAGCTTAGAAGGGACAGGGGGCAGGTACGAGCAGTACTTC,TRBV13,TRBD1,TRBJ2-7,NA
CASSVGTGSSGYTF,TGCGCCAGCAGCGTAGGGACAGGTTCTAGCGGCTACACCTTC,TRBV5-1,TRBD1,TRBJ1-2,NA
CASSVGMTEAFF,TGTGCCAGCAGCGTAGGGATGACGGAAGCTTTCTTT,TRBV9,NA,TRBJ1-1,NA
CASSFLGLGATRGDTEAFF,TGTGCCAGCAGCTTCCTTGGTTTGGGAGCTACCCGGGGGGACACTGAAGCTTTCTTT,TRBV13,NA,TRBJ1-1,NA
CASSSETSAALREQYF,TGTGCCAGCAGCTCGGAAACTAGCGCTGCCCTCAGGGAGCAGTACTTC,TRBV5-4,TRBD2,TRBJ2-7,NA
CASSLGILGYTF,TGTGCCAGCAGTTTGGGAATTCTCGGCTACACCTTC,TRBV28,NA,TRBJ1-2,once
CSASPFSGGTLNEQFF,TGCAGTGCTAGTCCCTTTAGCGGAGGAACTCTCAATGAGCAGTTCTTC,TRBV20-1,NA,TRBJ2-1,once
CAISGDRAYTGELFF,TGTGCCATCAGTGGGGACAGGGCTTACACCGGGGAGCTGTTTTTT,TRBV10-3,TRBD1,TRBJ2-2,NA
CASSRGEGADTEAFF,TGTGCCAGCAGCCGAGGAGAGGGCGCGGACACTGAAGCTTTCTTT,TRBV5-8,NA,TRBJ1-1,NA
CAWNSRGPGYNEQFF,TGTGCCTGGAATTCGCGGGGGCCTGGGTACAATGAGCAGTTCTTC,TRBV30,NA,TRBJ2-1,NA
CASSLRIAGGPVEQYF,TGTGCCAGCAGCTTGAGGATAGCGGGAGGACCGGTTGAGCAGTACTTC,TRBV5-8,TRBD2,TRBJ2-7,NA
CASRAQGSNTEAFF,TGTGCCAGCAGAGCACAGGGGTCGAACACTGAAGCTTTCTTT,TRBV6-4,TRBD1,TRBJ1-1,NA
CASSIGDESNQPQHF,TGTGCCAGTAGTATAGGGGATGAAAGCAATCAGCCCCAGCATTTT,TRBV19,NA,TRBJ1-5,once
CASSNSGDAYNEQFF,TGTGCCAGCAGCAATAGCGGTGACGCCTACAATGAGCAGTTCTTC,TRBV7-6,NA,TRBJ2-1,NA
CASSPTGTGGNEKLFF,TGTGCCAGCTCACCAACCGGGACAGGCGGTAATGAAAAACTGTTTTTT,TRBV18,TRBD1,TRBJ1-4,once
CASSQAFYSNQPQHF,TGCGCCAGCAGTCAAGCGTTCTATAGCAATCAGCCCCAGCATTTT,TRBV23-1,NA,TRBJ1-5,NA
CASSLGQGPTIYF,TGTGCCAGCAGCTTGGGACAGGGTCCCACCATATATTTT,TRBV5-5,TRBD1,TRBJ1-3,once
CASSLAGLPRASGNTIYF,TGTGCCAGCAGCTTAGCCGGCTTGCCCAGGGCCTCTGGAAACACCATATATTTT,TRBV7-8,NA,TRBJ1-3,NA
CASSQAGTITEPQHF,TGCGCCAGCAGCCAAGCTGGGACTATCACCGAGCCCCAGCATTTT,TRBV4-1,NA,TRBJ1-5,NA
CASSLDLGVYEQYF,TGTGCCAGCAGCTTAGATCTTGGGGTCTACGAGCAGTACTTC,TRBV11-2,NA,TRBJ2-7,NA
CASSGTGDISNQPQHF,TGTGCCAGCAGCGGTACAGGGGACATTAGCAATCAGCCCCAGCATTTT,TRBV5-5,TRBD1,TRBJ1-5,NA
CASSEVGNSPLHF,TGTGCCAGCAGTGAAGTGGGGAATTCACCCCTCCACTTT,TRBV6-1,NA,TRBJ1-6,NA
CASSPTGTSGAGEQFF,TGTGCCAGCAGCCCTACCGGGACTAGCGGGGCGGGGGAGCAGTTCTTC,TRBV5-5,TRBD2,TRBJ2-1,NA
CASSPDRYNQPQHF,TGTGCCAGCAGCCCCGACAGGTACAATCAGCCCCAGCATTTT,TRBV11-2,NA,TRBJ1-5,NA